The 12 T cell receptor beta chains presented below share a single source sample, sequenced in a study of Ad26.COV2.S vaccination and SARS-CoV-2 variants. The treatment here: some 20 received Ad26.COV2.S at low or high dose, single or two shots; roughly five received placebo; per-sample allocation not given. It was on day 63 after the first vaccine or placebo injection that samples were taken. This table comes from immunoSEQ multiplex PCR, and its TCRdb copy is limited to in-frame clones, with some not included. The sample holds fewer than 400,000 clones; around four fifths are singletons and the top ten take 2.1%. Sequenced here: peripheral blood, sampled in a trial of Ad26.COV2.S vaccine versus placebo. The receptors were sampled from a person aged 18-65 years who received the Ad26.COV2.S COVID-19 vaccine or a placebo.

As regards this clone: One junction end disagrees with the germline gene, perhaps due to a read error. The V gene is TRBV7-9, the J gene TRBJ1-2; 7 nucleotides agree with TRBD1. The CDR3 extends over 12 amino acids. The V gene's germline CDR1 is SEHNR and CDR2 FQNEAQ (reference sequence). The CDR3 loop is CASNPPGGSLGF. The CDR3 DNA sequence: TGTGCCAGCAACCCACCAGGGGGATCTCTAGGCTTC.

This clone appeared once. The rearrangement links TRBV18 to TRBJ2-7; TRBD2 aligns across 9 bases. In germline, CDR1 is KGHSH, CDR2 LQKENI. The ends lost 6 bases at V and 5 bases at J; junction bases unmatched: 5. The CDR3 is made up of 13 amino acids. The CDR3 loop reads CASSPSGEDEQYF. The CDR3 DNA sequence: TGTGCCAGCTCCCCTAGCGGGGAAGACGAGCAGTACTTC. Looking up the rest from reference TRBV18 and TRBJ2-7 gives the full variable domain: NAGVMQNPRHLVRRRGQEARLRCSPMKGHSHVYWYRQLPEEGLKFMVYLQKENIIDESGMPKERFSAEFPKEGPSILRIQQVVRGDSAAYFCASSPSGEDEQYFGPGTRLTVT.

This sequence joins TRBV5-8 and TRBJ1-5; 8 bases are shared with TRBD1. The J segment lost 2 bases and the V segment lost 2 bases, leaving 3 bases of the junction unmatched. The CDR3 covers 15 residues. CDR1 and CDR2 from the germline V gene are SGHTS and YDEGEE. CDR3 residues: CASSFSTGGNQPQHF. CDR3 coding DNA: TGTGCCAGCAGCTTTTCGACAGGGGGCAATCAGCCCCAGCATTTT.

V is TRBV5-4 and J is TRBJ1-2, with D possibly matching TRBD1 (5 bases). Germline CDR1 and CDR2: SGHNT and YYREEE (reference sequence). Trimming took 5 bases from V and 7 from J, leaving 12 bases between them. This CDR3 comprises 12 residues. CDR3 protein: CASRRDLGGYTF. CDR3 coding DNA: TGTGCCAGCAGACGGGACCTTGGTGGCTACACCTTC.

The gene calls are TRBV19 and TRBJ1-6; D is unclear. V was clipped by 6 bases and J by 0 bases, with 12 bases between them. The germline V gene has CDR1 LNHDA and CDR2 SQIVND (reference sequence). This CDR3 region has 16 residues. CDR3 DNA sequence: TGTGCCAGTAGGGAAGACTCGAGCTCCTATAATTCACCCCTCCACTTT. It is translated as CASREDSSSYNSPLHF.

This clone was counted once. The chain employs TRBV28 and TRBJ1-3; tentatively, D is TRBD1 (5 bases). The CDR3 runs 16 residues. The V gene's germline CDR1 is MDHEN and CDR2 SYDVKM. Trimming removed 5 bases at V and 0 bases at J, with 14 bases between. CDR3 residues: CASSPVQGSSGNTIYF. The CDR3 DNA is TGTGCCAGCAGTCCCGTCCAGGGCTCCTCTGGAAACACCATATATTTT.

The rearrangement joins TRBV7-9 to TRBJ1-6; D might be TRBD1 (5 bases). Per the germline V gene, CDR1 is SEHNR and CDR2 is FQNEAQ (reference sequence). The germline V and J ends were trimmed by 4 bases and 6 bases, with 16 bases remaining between them. There are 16 residues in the CDR3. The CDR3 loop is CASSSGGLGGNSPLHF. As DNA, the CDR3 is TGTGCCAGCAGCTCTGGGGGGTTGGGAGGTAATTCACCCCTCCACTTT.

This clone was counted a single time. The same CDR3 is also encoded by other DNA sequences in this sample. V usage is TRBV5-1 and J usage is TRBJ2-3, with no clear D. The CDR3 loop spans 13 amino acids. Germline V CDR1 and CDR2: SGHRS, YFSETQ. Trimming pared 5 bases from V and 0 bases from J, leaving 7 bases between. CDR3 region: CASRSTSTDTQYF. The CDR3, as DNA: TGCGCCAGCAGGTCCACTAGCACAGATACGCAGTATTTT.

CDR3 residues: CASSLAMGLAGEQYF. In nucleotides, the CDR3 is TGTGCCAGCAGCTTAGCTATGGGACTAGCGGGGGAGCAGTACTTC. The rearrangement joins TRBV7-2 to TRBJ2-5, with 14 bases aligning to TRBD2. Germline lookup yields CDR1 SGHTA and CDR2 FQGNSA. Trimming removed 0 bases from V and 11 bases from J; junction bases left unmatched: 5. The CDR3 extends over 15 amino acids.

V and J are TRBV4-1 and TRBJ1-5, with D possibly TRBD1 on 6 matching bases. CDR3 length equals 13 residues. The V end lost 2 bases, the J end lost 6 bases, and 8 bases lay between the germline ends. Germline CDR1 MGHRA, CDR2 YSYEKL. The CDR3 loop is CASSQTQGQPQHF. The DNA for the CDR3 is TGCGCCAGCAGCCAAACACAGGGTCAGCCCCAGCATTTT.

The gene calls are TRBV2 and TRBJ1-1; tentatively, D is TRBD1 (5 bases). This CDR3 spans 13 amino acids. CDR1 is SNHLY, CDR2 FYNNEI, per germline. V was shortened by 4 bases and J by 4 bases, with 10 bases between the two germline ends. The CDR3 reads CASSAGRVTEAFF. The CDR3 coding sequence is TGTGCCAGCAGTGCAGGCAGGGTCACTGAAGCTTTCTTT.

The chain has TRBV28 and TRBJ1-5, with D unresolved. Trimming removed 5 bases from V and 4 bases from J, with 15 bases in between. The CDR3 contains 15 residues. CDR1 and CDR2 (germline): MDHEN, SYDVKM. The CDR3 region has the DNA TGTGCCAGCAGTGAGTGGGCGTCCAAGAATCAGCCCCAGCATTTT. Its translation is CASSEWASKNQPQHF.